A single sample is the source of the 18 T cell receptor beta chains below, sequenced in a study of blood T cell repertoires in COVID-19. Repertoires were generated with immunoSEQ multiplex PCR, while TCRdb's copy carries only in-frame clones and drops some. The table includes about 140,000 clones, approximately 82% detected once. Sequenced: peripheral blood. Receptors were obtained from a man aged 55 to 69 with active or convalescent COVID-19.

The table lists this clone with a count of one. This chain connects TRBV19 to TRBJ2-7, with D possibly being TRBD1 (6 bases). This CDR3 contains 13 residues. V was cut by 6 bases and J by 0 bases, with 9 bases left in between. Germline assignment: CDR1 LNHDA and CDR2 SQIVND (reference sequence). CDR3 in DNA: TGTGCCAGTAGAAGGGACATCTCCTACGAGCAGTACTTC. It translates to CASRRDISYEQYF.

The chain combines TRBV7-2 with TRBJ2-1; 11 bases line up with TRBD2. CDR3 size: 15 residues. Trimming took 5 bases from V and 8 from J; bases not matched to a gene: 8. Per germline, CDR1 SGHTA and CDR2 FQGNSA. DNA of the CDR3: TGTGCCAGCAGCCGTGTAGCGGGAGGGCCCGATGAGCAGTTCTTC. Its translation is CASSRVAGGPDEQFF. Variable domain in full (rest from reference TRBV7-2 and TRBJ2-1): GAGVSQSPSNKVTEKGKDVELRCDPISGHTALYWYRQSLGQGLEFLIYFQGNSAPDKSGLPSDRFSAERTGGSVSTLTIQRTQQEDSAVYLCASSRVAGGPDEQFFGPGTRLTVL.

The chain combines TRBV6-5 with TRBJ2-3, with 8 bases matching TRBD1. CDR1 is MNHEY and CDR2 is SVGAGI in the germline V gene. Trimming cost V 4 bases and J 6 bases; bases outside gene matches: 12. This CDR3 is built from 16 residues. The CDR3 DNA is TGTGCCAGCAGTTCTACAGGGGGACTGAGAATGGATACGCAGTATTTT. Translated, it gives CASSSTGGLRMDTQYF.

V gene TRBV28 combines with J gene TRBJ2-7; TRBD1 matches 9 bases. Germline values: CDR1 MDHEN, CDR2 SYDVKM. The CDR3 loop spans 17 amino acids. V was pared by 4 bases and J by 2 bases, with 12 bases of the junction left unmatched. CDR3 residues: CASSSQGGGQGTYEQYF. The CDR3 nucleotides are TGTGCCAGCAGTTCCCAGGGGGGGGGACAGGGAACCTACGAGCAGTACTTC.

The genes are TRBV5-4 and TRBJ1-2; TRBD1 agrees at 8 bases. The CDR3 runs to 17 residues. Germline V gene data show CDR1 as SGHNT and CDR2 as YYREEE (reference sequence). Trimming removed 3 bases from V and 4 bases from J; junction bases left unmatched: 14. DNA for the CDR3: TGTGCCAGCAGCTCGCAGGGGGCGCTTCTGGGGGGCTATGGCTACACCTTC. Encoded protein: CASSSQGALLGGYGYTF.

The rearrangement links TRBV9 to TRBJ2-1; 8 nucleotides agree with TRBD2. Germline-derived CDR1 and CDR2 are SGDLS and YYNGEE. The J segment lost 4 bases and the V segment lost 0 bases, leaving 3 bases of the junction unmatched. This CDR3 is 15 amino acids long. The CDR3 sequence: CASSVDGGDYNEQFF. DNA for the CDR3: TGTGCCAGCAGCGTAGACGGGGGGGATTACAATGAGCAGTTCTTC.

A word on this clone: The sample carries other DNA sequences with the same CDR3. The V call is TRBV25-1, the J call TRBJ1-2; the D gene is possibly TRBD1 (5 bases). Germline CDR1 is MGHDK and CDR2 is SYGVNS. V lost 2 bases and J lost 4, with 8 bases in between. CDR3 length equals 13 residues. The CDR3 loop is CASSEGAFYGYTF. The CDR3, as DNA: TGTGCCAGCAGTGAAGGGGCCTTCTATGGCTACACCTTC.

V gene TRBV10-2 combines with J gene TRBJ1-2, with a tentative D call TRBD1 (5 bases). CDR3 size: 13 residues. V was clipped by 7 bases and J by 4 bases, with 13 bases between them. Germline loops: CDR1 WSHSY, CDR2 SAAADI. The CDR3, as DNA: TGCGCCAGCATGCCGGGACTGAGCTATGGCTACACCTTC. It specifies CASMPGLSYGYTF.

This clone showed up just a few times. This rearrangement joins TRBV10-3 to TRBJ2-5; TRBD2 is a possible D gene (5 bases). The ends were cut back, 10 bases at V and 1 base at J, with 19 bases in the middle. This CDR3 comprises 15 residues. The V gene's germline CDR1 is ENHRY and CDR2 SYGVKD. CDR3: CATGSSGLFQETQYF. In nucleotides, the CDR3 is TGTGCCACCGGTTCGTCCGGACTTTTCCAAGAGACCCAGTACTTC.

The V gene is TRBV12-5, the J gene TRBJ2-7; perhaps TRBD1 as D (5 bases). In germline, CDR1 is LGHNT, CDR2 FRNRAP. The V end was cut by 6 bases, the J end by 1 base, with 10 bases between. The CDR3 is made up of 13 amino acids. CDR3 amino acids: CASGPYRSYEQYV. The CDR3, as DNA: TGTGCTAGTGGCCCGTACAGGTCCTACGAGCAGTACGTC.

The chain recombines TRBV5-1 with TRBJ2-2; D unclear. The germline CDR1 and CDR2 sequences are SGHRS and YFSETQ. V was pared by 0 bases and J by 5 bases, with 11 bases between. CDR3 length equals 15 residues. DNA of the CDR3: TGCGCCAGCAGCTTGGCGGGTGGCACAACCGGGGAGCTGTTTTTT. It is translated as CASSLAGGTTGELFF.

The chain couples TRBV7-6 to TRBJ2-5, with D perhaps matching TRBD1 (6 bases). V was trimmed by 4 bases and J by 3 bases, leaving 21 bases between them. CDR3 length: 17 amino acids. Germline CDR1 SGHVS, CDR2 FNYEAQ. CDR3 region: CASSSPDGLRGKETQYF. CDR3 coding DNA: TGTGCCAGCAGCTCACCCGATGGGTTGAGGGGGAAAGAGACCCAGTACTTC.

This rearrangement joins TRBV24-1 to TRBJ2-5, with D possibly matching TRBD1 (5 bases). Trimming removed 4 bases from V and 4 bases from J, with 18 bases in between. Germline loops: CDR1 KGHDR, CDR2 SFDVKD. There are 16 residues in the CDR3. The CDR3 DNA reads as TGTGCCACCAGTGAACCCAACGACCGCCAGGGAGAGACCCAGTACTTC. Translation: CATSEPNDRQGETQYF.

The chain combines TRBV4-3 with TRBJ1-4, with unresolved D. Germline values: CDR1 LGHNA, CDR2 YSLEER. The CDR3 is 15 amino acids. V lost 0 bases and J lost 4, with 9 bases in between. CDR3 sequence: CASSQDTAYNEKLFF. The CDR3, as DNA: TGCGCCAGCAGCCAAGACACAGCCTATAATGAAAAACTGTTTTTT.

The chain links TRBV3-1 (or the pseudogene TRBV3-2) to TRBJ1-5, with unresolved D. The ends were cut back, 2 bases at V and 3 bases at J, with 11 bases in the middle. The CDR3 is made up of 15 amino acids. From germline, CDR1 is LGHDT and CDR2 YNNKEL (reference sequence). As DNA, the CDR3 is TGTGCCAGCAGCCAAAGTTTGAGTTACAATCAGCCCCAGCATTTT. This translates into CASSQSLSYNQPQHF.

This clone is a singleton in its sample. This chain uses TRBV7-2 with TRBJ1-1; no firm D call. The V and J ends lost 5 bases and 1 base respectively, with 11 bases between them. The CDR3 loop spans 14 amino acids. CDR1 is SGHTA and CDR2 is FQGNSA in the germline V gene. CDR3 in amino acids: CASSPQVGNTEAFF. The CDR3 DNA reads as TGTGCCAGCAGCCCTCAGGTGGGGAACACTGAAGCTTTCTTT.

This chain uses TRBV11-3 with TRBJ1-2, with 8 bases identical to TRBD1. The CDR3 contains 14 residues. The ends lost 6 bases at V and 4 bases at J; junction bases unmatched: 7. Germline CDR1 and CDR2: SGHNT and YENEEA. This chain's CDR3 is CASSPRTGSYGYTF. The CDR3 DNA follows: TGTGCCAGCAGTCCCCGGACAGGGAGCTATGGCTACACCTTC.

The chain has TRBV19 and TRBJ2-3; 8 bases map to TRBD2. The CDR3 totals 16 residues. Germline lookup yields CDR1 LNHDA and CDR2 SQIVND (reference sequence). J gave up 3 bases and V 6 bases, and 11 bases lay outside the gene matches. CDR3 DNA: TGTGCCAGTAGCCCTACCGGGACTAGAAGTACAGATACGCAGTATTTT. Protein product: CASSPTGTRSTDTQYF.